A single sample gave rise to the 30 T cell receptor beta chains below, sequenced in a study of shared clonotypes between healthy human individuals. Sequencing used immunoSEQ multiplex PCR; TCRdb keeps in-frame clones, though not all of them. The data show fewer than 1.8 million clones, with about 98.5% seen just once and around 0.38% held by the top ten. Material: naive CD4+ T cells sorted from blood. Stated subset: CD45RA+ positively selected. The receptors stem from a man between 25 and 39 years old in good health.

The rearrangement links TRBV5-1 to TRBJ1-3, with D tentatively TRBD1 (5 bases). Germline CDR1 is SGHRS and CDR2 is YFSETQ. The CDR3 spans 16 residues. V shed 0 bases and J shed 0 bases, with 10 bases lying between them. Here the CDR3 DNA reads TGCGCCAGCAGCTTGGCGGGGGAGCGCTCTGGAAACACCATATATTTT. Its translation: CASSLAGERSGNTIYF.

The chain recombines TRBV28 with TRBJ2-6; 8 nucleotides align to TRBD1. The J segment lost 1 base and the V segment lost 2 bases, leaving 4 bases of the junction unmatched. The length of the CDR3 is 17 residues. CDR1 MDHEN and CDR2 SYDVKM come from the germline V gene. For the CDR3, the DNA is TGTGCCAGCAGTTTACCCAGGGGGCGATCTGGGGCCAACGTCCTGACTTTC. It encodes CASSLPRGRSGANVLTF.

This chain connects TRBV25-1 to TRBJ2-1, with D perhaps matching TRBD2 (6 bases). CDR1 and CDR2 from the germline V gene are MGHDK and SYGVNS. V lost 1 base, J lost 0 bases, and 13 bases lay in between. This CDR3 region has 17 residues. This chain's CDR3 is CASSEWSGRPSYNEQFF. As DNA, the CDR3 is TGTGCCAGCAGTGAATGGTCTGGGAGGCCCTCCTACAATGAGCAGTTCTTC. Complete variable domain (other parts from reference TRBV25-1 and TRBJ2-1): EADIYQTPRYLVIGTGKKITLECSQTMGHDKMYWYQQDPGMELHLIHYSYGVNSTEKGDLSSESTVSRIRTEHFPLTLESARPSHTSQYLCASSEWSGRPSYNEQFFGPGTRLTVL.

This rearrangement joins TRBV14 to TRBJ2-7; TRBD1 agrees at 8 bases. The junction had 10 bases not matched to a gene; V was cut back by 4 bases and J by 2 bases. This CDR3 spans 16 amino acids. Germline CDR1 reads SGHDN; CDR2 reads FVKESK. The CDR3 loop is CASSPDGTGNPYEQYF. CDR3 DNA: TGTGCCAGCAGCCCTGACGGGACAGGAAACCCCTACGAGCAGTACTTC.

This chain joins TRBV7-9 and TRBJ2-5; 7 nucleotides agree with TRBD1. Germline V gene data show CDR1 as SEHNR and CDR2 as FQNEAQ (reference sequence). The CDR3 has 13 amino acids. The junction had 5 bases not matched to a gene; V was cut back by 5 bases and J by 5 bases. CDR3 in amino acids: CASSLTGVETQYF. CDR3 sequence (DNA): TGTGCCAGCAGCCTCACAGGGGTGGAGACCCAGTACTTC.

With respect to this clone: This specimen includes other DNA sequences encoding the same CDR3. This sequence joins TRBV18 and TRBJ2-7, with D perhaps matching TRBD1 (6 bases). V was trimmed by 3 bases and J by 4 bases, leaving 10 bases between them. Per the germline V gene, CDR1 is KGHSH and CDR2 is LQKENI. The CDR3 totals 13 residues. The CDR3 protein is CASSPRQVYEQYF. In nucleotides, the CDR3 is TGTGCCAGCTCACCCAGACAGGTATACGAGCAGTACTTC. The full variable domain, its missing parts supplied by reference TRBV18 and TRBJ2-7, is NAGVMQNPRHLVRRRGQEARLRCSPMKGHSHVYWYRQLPEEGLKFMVYLQKENIIDESGMPKERFSAEFPKEGPSILRIQQVVRGDSAAYFCASSPRQVYEQYFGPGTRLTVT.

J is TRBJ1-1 and V is TRBV7-9; the D is unclear. The CDR3 spans 12 residues. Germline lookup yields CDR1 SEHNR and CDR2 FQNEAQ (reference sequence). V was pared by 3 bases and J by 3 bases, with 5 bases between. In DNA, the CDR3 is TGTGCCAGCAGCTTTGGGGACACTGAAGCTTTCTTT. It codes for CASSFGDTEAFF. The complete variable domain, with remaining parts taken from reference TRBV7-9 and TRBJ1-1, reads DTGVSQNPRHKITKRGQNVTFRCDPISEHNRLYWYRQTLGQGPEFLTYFQNEAQLEKSRLLSDRFSAERPKGSFSTLEIQRTEQGDSAMYLCASSFGDTEAFFGQGTRLTVV.

The gene calls are TRBV7-6 and TRBJ2-7; the match to TRBD2 covers 10 bases. The V and J ends lost 4 bases and 6 bases, in that order; junction bases with no gene match: 9. Germline V CDR1 and CDR2: SGHVS, FNYEAQ. This CDR3 has 15 amino acids. The CDR3: CASSSPSVAGGEQYF. The CDR3 nucleotides read TGTGCCAGCAGCTCCCCCTCGGTAGCGGGAGGCGAGCAGTACTTC.

The V gene is TRBV6-1, the J gene TRBJ1-4; D uncertain. The CDR3 has 14 residues. V shed 6 bases and J shed 4 bases, with 12 bases lying between them. Per the germline V gene, CDR1 is MNHNS and CDR2 is SASEGT. In DNA, the CDR3 is TGTGCCAGCAGCAGGTCGGGGTTTAATGAAAAACTGTTTTTT. Encoded protein: CASSRSGFNEKLFF.

The V and J genes are TRBV7-6 and TRBJ2-6; D not certain. CDR1 SGHVS and CDR2 FNYEAQ come from the germline V gene. Trimming left V 9 bases short and J 0 bases short, with 6 bases between. The CDR3 sequence is 13 residues long. CDR3 in DNA: TGTGCCAGTTCTGCCTCTGGGGCCAACGTCCTGACTTTC. It is translated as CASSASGANVLTF.

The chain links TRBV19 to TRBJ2-3, with D possibly being TRBD2 (5 bases). Germline V gives CDR1 LNHDA, CDR2 SQIVND (reference sequence). V was shortened by 5 bases and J by 4 bases, with 16 bases between the two germline ends. The CDR3 contains 15 residues. The chain's CDR3 is CASSVQPVSADTQYF. The CDR3 DNA reads TGTGCCAGTAGTGTCCAGCCTGTTAGCGCAGATACGCAGTATTTT. Combining the CDR3 with reference TRBV19 and TRBJ2-3 gives the whole variable domain DGGITQSPKYLFRKEGQNVTLSCEQNLNHDAMYWYRQDPGQGLRLIYYSQIVNDFQKGDIAEGYSVSREKKESFPLTVTSAQKNPTAFYLCASSVQPVSADTQYFGPGTRLTVL.

The rearrangement uses TRBV19 and TRBJ2-3, with 8 bases identical to TRBD2. The germline CDR1 and CDR2 sequences are LNHDA and SQIVND (reference sequence). There are 18 residues in the CDR3. Germline trimming cut 5 bases from V and 0 bases from J; bases unmatched to any gene: 13. CDR3 DNA: TGTGCCAGTAGTTTGAGGCTAGCGGGTACCTCTAGCACAGATACGCAGTATTTT. Its translation is CASSLRLAGTSSTDTQYF.

V usage is TRBV18 and J usage is TRBJ2-3; 7 bases align to TRBD2. From germline, CDR1 is KGHSH and CDR2 LQKENI. This CDR3 region has 18 residues. Trimming removed 1 base from V and 0 bases from J; junction bases left unmatched: 10. The CDR3 DNA follows: TGTGCCAGCTCACCACTCCCCCCTCCAGCGGGAAGCACAGATACGCAGTATTTT. Its protein product is CASSPLPPPAGSTDTQYF.

This clone was seen only once. The rearrangement joins TRBV19 to TRBJ2-1; 8 positions match TRBD2. Losses at the gene ends were 5 bases for V and 3 bases for J; bases not matched to a gene: 18. CDR1 LNHDA and CDR2 SQIVND come from the germline V gene (reference sequence). The CDR3 loop spans 19 amino acids. The CDR3 spells CASSPHLIIGGLDYNEQFF. CDR3 DNA: TGTGCCAGTAGTCCTCACCTCATAATAGGGGGACTAGACTACAATGAGCAGTTCTTC.

The CDR3 protein is CASMSYGPRYF. For the CDR3, the DNA is TGTGCCAGCATGTCCTACGGACCCAGGTACTTC. The chain links TRBV21-1 to TRBJ2-7. TRBV21-1 is listed as a pseudogene. The CDR3 extends over 11 amino acids.

The chain couples TRBV5-4 to TRBJ1-3, with TRBD1 matching over 8 bases. Germline assignment: CDR1 SGHNT and CDR2 YYREEE (reference sequence). V lost 4 bases to trimming and J lost 0 bases; unmatched junction nucleotides: 6. This CDR3 region has 16 residues. The DNA for the CDR3 is TGTGCCAGCAGCCTGAAAGGACAGGGCTCTGGAAACACCATATATTTT. Amino acids: CASSLKGQGSGNTIYF.

The J gene is TRBJ2-3, the V gene TRBV2; 9 bases agree with TRBD1. The CDR3 has 18 amino acids. The trim removed 0 bases at V and 4 bases at J, leaving 11 bases unmatched. CDR1 and CDR2 (germline): SNHLY, FYNNEI. The CDR3 coding sequence is TGTGCCAGCAGTGAAGCGCTTCAGGGACAGGGATTTTCAGATACGCAGTATTTT. Its translation is CASSEALQGQGFSDTQYF. The whole variable domain, remainder taken from reference TRBV2 and TRBJ2-3, is EPEVTQTPSHQVTQMGQEVILRCVPISNHLYFYWYRQILGQKVEFLVSFYNNEISEKSEIFDDQFSVERPDGSNFTLKIRSTKLEDSAMYFCASSEALQGQGFSDTQYFGPGTRLTVL.

This chain joins TRBV7-2 and TRBJ2-1, with D possibly being TRBD2 (6 bases). The CDR3 runs 15 residues. The germline V gene has CDR1 SGHTA and CDR2 FQGNSA. Trimming took 1 base from V and 6 from J, leaving 13 bases between them. The CDR3 DNA sequence: TGTGCCAGCAGCTTAGGTGGGGGGAGGCCCAATGAGCAGTTCTTC. Translated: CASSLGGGRPNEQFF.

The rearrangement links TRBV18 to TRBJ2-3; no clear D gene. This CDR3 is 12 amino acids long. Germline assignment: CDR1 KGHSH and CDR2 LQKENI. V was shortened by 8 bases and J by 2 bases, with 8 bases between the two germline ends. CDR3 region: CASTISTDTQYF. In DNA, the CDR3 is TGTGCCAGCACTATATCCACAGATACGCAGTATTTT.

J is TRBJ2-7 and V is TRBV28; tentatively, D is TRBD2 (5 bases). This CDR3 comprises 15 residues. The germline V gene has CDR1 MDHEN and CDR2 SYDVKM. The V end lost 6 bases, the J end lost 4 bases, and 19 bases lay between the germline ends. As DNA, the CDR3 is TGTGCCAGCAGACCTACTCGGAGAGGGAGTTACGAGCAGTACTTC. This encodes CASRPTRRGSYEQYF.

The rearrangement links TRBV5-1 to TRBJ1-1, with 10 bases aligning to TRBD1. Germline V gene sequence: CDR1 SGHRS, CDR2 YFSETQ. V lost 6 bases to trimming and J lost 1 base; unmatched junction nucleotides: 9. This CDR3 comprises 16 residues. CDR3 coding DNA: TGCGCCAGCAAGCTCCGGACAGGGGGGACGAACACTGAAGCTTTCTTT. Its protein product is CASKLRTGGTNTEAFF.

The chain uses TRBV6-5 and TRBJ1-1; no reliable D call. Trimming took off 6 bases at V and 4 bases at J, with 12 bases between the two ends. The CDR3 is 13 amino acids. The germline gives CDR1 MNHEY, CDR2 SVGAGI. CDR3 nucleotides: TGTGCCAGCAGGGTTCCAGGTGGCACTGAAGCTTTCTTT. It specifies CASRVPGGTEAFF.

V usage is TRBV5-1 and J usage is TRBJ2-7; 10 bases line up with TRBD2. This CDR3 spans 17 amino acids. V gave up 3 bases and J gave up 3 bases; unmatched junction bases: 12. In germline, CDR1 is SGHRS, CDR2 YFSETQ. For the CDR3, the DNA is TGCGCCAGCAGCTCGGGGGTTAATAGCGGGAGGCTCTACGAGCAGTACTTC. It encodes CASSSGVNSGRLYEQYF.

This rearrangement joins TRBV7-9 to TRBJ1-2; weak D call: TRBD1 (6 bases). Germline CDR1 reads SEHNR; CDR2 reads FQNEAQ (reference sequence). This CDR3 has 13 amino acids. Trimming cost V 1 base and J 8 bases, with 11 bases left between them. CDR3 sequence reads: CASSLDAGVGYTF. DNA of the CDR3: TGTGCCAGCAGCTTAGATGCAGGGGTCGGCTACACCTTC.

The V and J genes are TRBV2 and TRBJ2-7, with D unresolved. The CDR3 totals 13 residues. Deletions cut 6 bases from V and 2 bases from J, with 11 bases between. Germline V CDR1 and CDR2: SNHLY, FYNNEI. In DNA form, the CDR3 reads TGTGCCAGCAGAGCGACAACCGCCTACGAGCAGTACTTC. Its protein is CASRATTAYEQYF.

The rearrangement links TRBV7-8 to TRBJ1-2, with D tentatively TRBD1 (6 bases). The CDR3 has 14 residues. V lost 5 bases to trimming and J lost 1 base, with 11 bases between them. Germline CDR1 SGHVS, CDR2 FQNEAQ. The CDR3 coding sequence is TGTGCCAGCAGCCAAGGGACACTTAACTATGGCTACACCTTC. Amino acid sequence: CASSQGTLNYGYTF.

The genes are TRBV28 and TRBJ2-2; no definite D call. Trimming took off 7 bases at V and 3 bases at J, with 21 bases between the two ends. The CDR3 length is 17 residues. The germline CDR1 and CDR2 sequences are MDHEN and SYDVKM. CDR3: CASTRISGPMDTGELFF. CDR3 DNA sequence: TGTGCCAGCACTCGAATTTCCGGACCGATGGACACCGGGGAGCTGTTTTTT.

The chain joins TRBV5-1 to TRBJ2-3; perhaps TRBD1 as D (6 bases). The CDR3 runs 16 residues. The V end lost 0 bases, the J end lost 3 bases, and 14 bases lay between the germline ends. CDR1 is SGHRS and CDR2 is YFSETQ in the germline V gene. The CDR3 DNA follows: TGCGCCAGCAGCTTGGCCCTCGGCAGGGGTACAGATACGCAGTATTTT. Amino acids: CASSLALGRGTDTQYF.

The V and J genes are TRBV7-8 and TRBJ2-2; a possible D gene is TRBD1 (6 bases). Germline loops: CDR1 SGHVS, CDR2 FQNEAQ. The germline V and J ends were trimmed by 5 bases and 7 bases, with 14 bases remaining between them. The CDR3 loop spans 14 amino acids. The CDR3 coding sequence is TGTGCCAGCAGCCCCCGGGACACCTACGGGGAGCTGTTTTTT. Protein product: CASSPRDTYGELFF. Supplemented by reference TRBV7-8 and TRBJ2-2, the full variable domain reads GAGVSQSPRYKVAKRGQDVALRCDPISGHVSLFWYQQALGQGPEFLTYFQNEAQLDKSGLPSDRFFAERPEGSVSTLKIQRTQQEDSAVYLCASSPRDTYGELFFGEGSRLTVL.

The chain employs TRBV6-5 and TRBJ2-3; D ambiguous. V was trimmed by 0 bases and J by 5 bases, leaving 9 bases between them. CDR1 is MNHEY and CDR2 is SVGAGI in the germline V gene. The CDR3 runs 14 residues. CDR3 in amino acids: CASSYSKAGDTQYF. The CDR3 region has the DNA TGTGCCAGCAGTTACTCGAAAGCCGGAGATACGCAGTATTTT.